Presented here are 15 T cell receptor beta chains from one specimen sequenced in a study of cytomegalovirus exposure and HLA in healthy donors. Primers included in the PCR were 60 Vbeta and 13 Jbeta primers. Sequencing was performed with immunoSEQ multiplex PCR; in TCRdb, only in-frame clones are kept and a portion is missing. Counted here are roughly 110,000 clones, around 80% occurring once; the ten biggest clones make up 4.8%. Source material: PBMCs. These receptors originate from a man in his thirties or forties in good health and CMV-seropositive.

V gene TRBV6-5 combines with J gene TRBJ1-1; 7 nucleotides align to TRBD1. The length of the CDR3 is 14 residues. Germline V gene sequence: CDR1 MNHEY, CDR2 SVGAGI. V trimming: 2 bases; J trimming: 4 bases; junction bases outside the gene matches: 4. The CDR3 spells CASSYAAGGTEAFF. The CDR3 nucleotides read TGTGCCAGCAGTTACGCGGCAGGGGGCACTGAAGCTTTCTTT.

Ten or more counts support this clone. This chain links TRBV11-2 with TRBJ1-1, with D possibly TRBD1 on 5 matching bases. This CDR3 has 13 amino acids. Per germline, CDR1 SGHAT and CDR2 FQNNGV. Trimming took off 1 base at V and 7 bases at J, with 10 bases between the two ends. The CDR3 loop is CASSLAGGGEAFF. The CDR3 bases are TGTGCCAGCAGCTTAGCCGGGGGAGGTGAAGCTTTCTTT. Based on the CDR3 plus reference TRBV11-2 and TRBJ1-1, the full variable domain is EAGVAQSPRYKIIEKRQSVAFWCNPISGHATLYWYQQILGQGPKLLIQFQNNGVVDDSQLPKDRFSAERLKGVDSTLKIQPAKLEDSAVYLCASSLAGGGEAFFGQGTRLTVV.

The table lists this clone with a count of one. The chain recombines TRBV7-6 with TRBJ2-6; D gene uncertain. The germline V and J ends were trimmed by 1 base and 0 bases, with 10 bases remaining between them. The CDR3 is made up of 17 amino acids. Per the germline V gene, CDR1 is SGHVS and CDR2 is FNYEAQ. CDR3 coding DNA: TGTGCCAGCAGCTTAGAGCGTTATTCCTCTGGGGCCAACGTCCTGACTTTC. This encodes CASSLERYSSGANVLTF.

The CDR3 bases are TGCAGCGTTGTGGGGACAGGGGTTAAAGCTTTCTTT. Its translation: CSVVGTGVKAFF. The rearrangement links TRBV29-1 to TRBJ1-1; 10 bases are shared with TRBD1. The V segment lost 4 bases and the J segment 9 bases; nucleotides outside the gene matches: 5. CDR3 size: 12 residues. Germline CDR1 and CDR2: SQVTM and ANQGSEA.

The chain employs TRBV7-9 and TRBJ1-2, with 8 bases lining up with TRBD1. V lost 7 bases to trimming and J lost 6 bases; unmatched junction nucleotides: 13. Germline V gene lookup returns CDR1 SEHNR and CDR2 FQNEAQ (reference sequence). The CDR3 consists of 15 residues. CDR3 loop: CASTLDGQGSHGYTF. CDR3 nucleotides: TGTGCCAGCACCCTAGACGGACAGGGTAGCCATGGCTACACCTTC.

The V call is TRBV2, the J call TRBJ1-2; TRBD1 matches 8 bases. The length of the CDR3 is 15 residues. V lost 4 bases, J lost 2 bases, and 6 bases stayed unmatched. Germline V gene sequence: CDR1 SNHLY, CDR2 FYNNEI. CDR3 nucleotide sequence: TGTGCCAGCAGTGTGCGGACAGGGCGGAACTATGGCTACACCTTC. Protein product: CASSVRTGRNYGYTF. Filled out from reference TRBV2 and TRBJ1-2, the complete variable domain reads EPEVTQTPSHQVTQMGQEVILRCVPISNHLYFYWYRQILGQKVEFLVSFYNNEISEKSEIFDDQFSVERPDGSNFTLKIRSTKLEDSAMYFCASSVRTGRNYGYTFGSGTRLTVV.

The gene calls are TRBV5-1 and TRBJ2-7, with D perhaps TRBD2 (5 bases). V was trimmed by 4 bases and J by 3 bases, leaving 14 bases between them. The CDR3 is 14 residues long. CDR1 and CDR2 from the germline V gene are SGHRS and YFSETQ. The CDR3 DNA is TGCGCCAGCAGCCGAGGGCAGGCCAGCTACGAGCAGTACTTC. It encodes CASSRGQASYEQYF.

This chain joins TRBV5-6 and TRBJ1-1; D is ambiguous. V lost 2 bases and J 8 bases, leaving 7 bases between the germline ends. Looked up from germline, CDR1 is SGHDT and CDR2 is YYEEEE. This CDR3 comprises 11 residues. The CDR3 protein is CASSLQQEAFF. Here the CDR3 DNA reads TGTGCCAGCAGCTTACAACAGGAAGCTTTCTTT.

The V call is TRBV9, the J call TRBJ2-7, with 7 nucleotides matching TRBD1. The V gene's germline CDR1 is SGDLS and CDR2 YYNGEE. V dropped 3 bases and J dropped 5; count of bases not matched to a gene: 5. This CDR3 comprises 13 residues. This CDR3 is CASSGTGRNEQYF. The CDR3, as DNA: TGTGCCAGCAGCGGGACAGGTCGCAACGAGCAGTACTTC. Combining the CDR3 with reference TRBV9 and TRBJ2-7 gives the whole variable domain DSGVTQTPKHLITATGQRVTLRCSPRSGDLSVYWYQQSLDQGLQFLIQYYNGEERAKGNILERFSAQQFPDLHSELNLSSLELGDSALYFCASSGTGRNEQYFGPGTRLTVT.

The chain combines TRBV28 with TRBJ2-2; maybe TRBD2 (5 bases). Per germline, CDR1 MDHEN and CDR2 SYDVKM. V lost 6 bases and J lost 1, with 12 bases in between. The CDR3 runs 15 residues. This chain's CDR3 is CASRGVGMNTGELFF. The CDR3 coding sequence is TGTGCCAGCAGGGGTGTCGGGATGAACACCGGGGAGCTGTTTTTT.

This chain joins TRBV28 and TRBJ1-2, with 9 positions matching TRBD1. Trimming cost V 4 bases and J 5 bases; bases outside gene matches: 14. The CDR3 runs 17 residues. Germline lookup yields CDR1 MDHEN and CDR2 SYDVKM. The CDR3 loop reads CASSSMVGTGFRYGYTF. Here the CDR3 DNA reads TGTGCCAGCAGTTCTATGGTGGGGACAGGGTTTCGGTATGGCTACACCTTC.

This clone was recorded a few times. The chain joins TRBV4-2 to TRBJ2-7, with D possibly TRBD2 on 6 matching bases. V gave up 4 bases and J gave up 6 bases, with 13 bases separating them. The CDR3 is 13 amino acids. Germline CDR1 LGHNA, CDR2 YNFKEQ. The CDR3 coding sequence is TGTGCCAGCAGCCCGGAATCCGGGGGCGAGCAGTACTTC. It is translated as CASSPESGGEQYF.

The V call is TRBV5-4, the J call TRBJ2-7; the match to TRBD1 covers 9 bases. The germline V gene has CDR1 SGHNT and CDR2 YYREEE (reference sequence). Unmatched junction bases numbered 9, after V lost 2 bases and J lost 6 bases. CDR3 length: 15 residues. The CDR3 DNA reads TGTGCCAGCAGCTTCACCCCCGGGACAGGGAGCGAGCAGTACTTC. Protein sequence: CASSFTPGTGSEQYF.

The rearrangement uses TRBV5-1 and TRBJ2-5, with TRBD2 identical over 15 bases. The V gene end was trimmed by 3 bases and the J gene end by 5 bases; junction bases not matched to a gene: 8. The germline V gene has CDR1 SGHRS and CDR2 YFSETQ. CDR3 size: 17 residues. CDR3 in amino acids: CASSSRTSGGAVETQYF. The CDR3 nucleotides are TGCGCCAGCAGCTCCCGGACTAGCGGGGGGGCTGTGGAGACCCAGTACTTC.

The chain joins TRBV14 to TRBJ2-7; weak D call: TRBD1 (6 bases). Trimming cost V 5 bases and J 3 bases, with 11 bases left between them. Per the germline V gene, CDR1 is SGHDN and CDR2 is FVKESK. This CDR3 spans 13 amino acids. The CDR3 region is CASSFTGNYEQYF. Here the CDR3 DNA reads TGTGCCAGCAGCTTTACAGGGAACTACGAGCAGTACTTC.